The 20 T cell receptor beta chains in this list originate from one sample, sequenced in a study of cytomegalovirus exposure and HLA in healthy donors. PCR amplification relied on 60 Vbeta primers (plus 13 Jbeta primers). Using immunoSEQ multiplex PCR, the repertoire was profiled, and TCRdb retains in-frame clones only, with some absent. The table lists around 200,000 clones, around 75% of them singletons. The sample was PBMCs. These receptors all come from a woman between 25 and 40 years old in good health and CMV-seropositive.

This chain uses TRBV15 with TRBJ2-1; D may be TRBD1 (7 bases). Germline CDR1 LNHNV, CDR2 YYDKDF (reference sequence). Deletions cut 0 bases from V and 7 bases from J, with 13 bases between. This CDR3 has 15 amino acids. The CDR3 spells CATSRDSQGGNEQFF. The CDR3 coding sequence is TGTGCCACCAGCAGAGATAGCCAGGGGGGAAATGAGCAGTTCTTC.

This chain connects TRBV11-2 to TRBJ2-6, with D possibly being TRBD2 (5 bases). Trimming shortened V by 0 bases and J by 4 bases, and 10 bases separated the two germline ends. Germline CDR1 is SGHAT and CDR2 is FQNNGV. The CDR3 loop spans 16 amino acids. CDR3 residues: CASSLEAARGANVLTF. The CDR3 DNA is TGTGCCAGCAGCTTAGAAGCGGCGCGGGGGGCCAACGTCCTGACTTTC.

This chain links TRBV4-1 with TRBJ1-5; unclear D gene. From germline, CDR1 is MGHRA and CDR2 YSYEKL. CDR3 length: 15 residues. V was trimmed by 0 bases and J by 5 bases, leaving 11 bases between them. The CDR3 is CASSQERGIHQPQHF. CDR3 coding DNA: TGCGCCAGCAGCCAAGAAAGAGGGATCCATCAGCCCCAGCATTTT.

This chain links TRBV6-6 with TRBJ2-7, with 7 positions matching TRBD1. V lost 5 bases, J lost 2 bases, and 3 bases stayed unmatched. The CDR3 covers 13 residues. Germline CDR1 MNHNY, CDR2 SVGAGI (reference sequence). CDR3 in amino acids: CASSSDRAYEQYF. CDR3 coding DNA: TGTGCCAGCAGTAGCGACAGGGCCTACGAGCAGTACTTC.

The chain carries TRBV28 and TRBJ1-6, with D unresolved. Germline CDR1 is MDHEN and CDR2 is SYDVKM. The CDR3 covers 13 residues. The V and J ends lost 5 bases and 4 bases respectively, with 6 bases between them. The CDR3 region is CASSPGYNSPLHF. The CDR3 DNA reads TGTGCCAGCAGTCCGGGGTATAATTCACCCCTCCACTTT.

The gene calls are TRBV28 and TRBJ1-5; D not certain. This CDR3 is built from 14 residues. V gave up 5 bases and J gave up 0 bases, with 8 bases separating them. Germline values: CDR1 MDHEN, CDR2 SYDVKM. CDR3 loop: CASSETHSNQPQHF. The CDR3 DNA reads TGTGCCAGCAGTGAGACACATAGCAATCAGCCCCAGCATTTT. Based on the CDR3 plus reference TRBV28 and TRBJ1-5, the full variable domain is DVKVTQSSRYLVKRTGEKVFLECVQDMDHENMFWYRQDPGLGLRLIYFSYDVKMKEKGDIPEGYSVSREKKERFSLILESASTNQTSMYLCASSETHSNQPQHFGDGTRLSIL.

This chain joins TRBV6-1 and TRBJ2-7, with TRBD2 matching over 7 bases. Germline V gene lookup returns CDR1 MNHNS and CDR2 SASEGT. Losses at the gene ends were 7 bases for V and 6 bases for J; bases not matched to a gene: 12. The CDR3 is made up of 14 amino acids. CDR3 DNA sequence: TGTGCCAGCACCCCTGCGGGAGAGGTTCCCGAGCAGTACTTC. The encoded protein is CASTPAGEVPEQYF.

V is TRBV18 and J is TRBJ2-1; D ambiguous. The germline V gene has CDR1 KGHSH and CDR2 LQKENI. This CDR3 has 12 amino acids. Trimming cost V 0 bases and J 11 bases, with 8 bases left between them. CDR3 sequence reads: CASSPPAGKQFF. Written as DNA, the CDR3 is TGTGCCAGCTCACCACCGGCTGGTAAGCAGTTCTTC.

The genes are TRBV7-9 and TRBJ2-7; TRBD2 matches at 10 bases. From germline, CDR1 is SEHNR and CDR2 FQNEAQ (reference sequence). CDR3 length equals 14 residues. The V gene end was trimmed by 4 bases and the J gene end by 2 bases; junction bases not matched to a gene: 2. The CDR3 DNA follows: TGTGCCAGCAGCTCTAGCGGGAGTCCCTACGAGCAGTACTTC. Translating it yields CASSSSGSPYEQYF.

This clone came up a few times. V is TRBV28 and J is TRBJ2-1, with D perhaps TRBD2 (6 bases). Germline CDR1 reads MDHEN; CDR2 reads SYDVKM. The CDR3 is made up of 13 amino acids. With 10 bases removed from V and 7 bases from J, the gap between germline ends came to 17 bases. This chain's CDR3 is CATLPTSINEQFF. CDR3 sequence (DNA): TGTGCCACCTTACCGACTAGTATAAATGAGCAGTTCTTC.

The table lists this clone with a count of one. This sample also contains other DNA sequences that code for the same CDR3. The CDR3 DNA sequence: TGTGCCAGCAGTTTAGCAGCGGGAGGGTCCTACGAGCAGTACTTC. It yields the protein CASSLAAGGSYEQYF. This chain connects TRBV28 to TRBJ2-7; 10 positions match TRBD2. The CDR3 runs 15 residues. In germline, CDR1 is MDHEN, CDR2 SYDVKM. Trimming cost V 2 bases and J 1 base; bases outside gene matches: 2.

This clone has just a few counts. This chain uses TRBV2 with TRBJ2-7, with a possible D match to TRBD2 (6 bases). This CDR3 region has 13 residues. V gave up 8 bases and J gave up 2 bases, with 13 bases separating them. Germline V CDR1 and CDR2: SNHLY, FYNNEI. CDR3: CASGRNPPYEQYF. The CDR3 bases are TGTGCCAGCGGGAGGAACCCTCCCTACGAGCAGTACTTC.

The chain couples TRBV6-6 to TRBJ2-7, with D tentatively TRBD1 (6 bases). The germline V and J ends were trimmed by 10 bases and 0 bases, with 16 bases remaining between them. Germline values: CDR1 MNHNY, CDR2 SVGAGI (reference sequence). The CDR3 is 14 residues long. DNA of the CDR3: TGTGCCACGAGCTTGGACAGAAGCTCCTACGAGCAGTACTTC. Protein sequence: CATSLDRSSYEQYF.

V gene TRBV28 combines with J gene TRBJ1-2; unclear D gene. Germline V gene lookup returns CDR1 MDHEN and CDR2 SYDVKM. The CDR3 totals 14 residues. Trimming stripped 5 bases from V and 4 bases from J, with 14 bases between. This CDR3 reads CASSGPGSVYGYTF. CDR3 in DNA: TGTGCCAGCAGTGGTCCGGGGTCGGTCTATGGCTACACCTTC.

The rearrangement links TRBV27 to TRBJ2-5, with D tentatively TRBD1 (5 bases). V lost 3 bases and J 5 bases, leaving 22 bases between the germline ends. This CDR3 has 17 residues. In germline, CDR1 is MNHEY, CDR2 SMNVEV (reference sequence). The CDR3 loop is CASSFGAGCLKKETQYF. CDR3 bases: TGTGCCAGCAGTTTTGGGGCCGGGTGTCTAAAAAAGGAGACCCAGTACTTC.

The rearrangement joins TRBV19 to TRBJ1-5; TRBD1 matches 12 bases. The CDR3 is 14 amino acids. Trimming at V came to 8 bases and at J to 7 bases, leaving 6 bases not matched to a gene. Germline loops: CDR1 LNHDA, CDR2 SQIVND (reference sequence). Here the CDR3 reads CASGGQGAWQPQHF. CDR3 DNA sequence: TGTGCCAGTGGGGGACAGGGGGCTTGGCAGCCCCAGCATTTT.

CDR3 region: CASSEEGTVLGELFF. CDR3 coding DNA: TGTGCCAGCAGTGAAGAGGGGACAGTACTCGGGGAGCTGTTTTTT. The J gene is TRBJ2-2, the V gene TRBV6-1; 7 bases fit TRBD1. The CDR3 is 15 amino acids. V lost 1 base and J lost 7; bases outside the gene matches: 6. Germline V lookup: CDR1 MNHNS, CDR2 SASEGT.

CDR3 sequence reads: CASSLGDRGGSEQYF. The CDR3 nucleotides are TGCGCCAGCAGCTTGGGGGACAGGGGAGGCTCCGAGCAGTACTTC. The rearrangement uses TRBV5-1 and TRBJ2-7, with 10 bases lining up with TRBD1. CDR3 length equals 15 residues. The V gene's germline CDR1 is SGHRS and CDR2 YFSETQ. V dropped 0 bases and J dropped 6; count of bases not matched to a gene: 6.

This clone came up once. J is TRBJ1-4 and V is TRBV27; D unresolved. The V end lost 4 bases, the J end lost 5 bases, and 11 bases lay between the germline ends. CDR1 is MNHEY, CDR2 SMNVEV, per germline (reference sequence). The CDR3 runs to 14 residues. The CDR3 reads CASSSGLRNEKLFF. CDR3 sequence (DNA): TGTGCCAGCAGTTCAGGCCTACGGAATGAAAAACTGTTTTTT.

V usage is TRBV5-6 and J usage is TRBJ2-6; D gene uncertain. V was cut by 1 base and J by 2 bases, with 7 bases left in between. The CDR3 totals 15 residues. CDR1 and CDR2 from the germline V gene are SGHDT and YYEEEE. Here the CDR3 reads CASSLPVPGANVLTF. For the CDR3, the DNA is TGTGCCAGCAGCTTGCCAGTCCCTGGGGCCAACGTCCTGACTTTC.